Listed below are T cell receptor beta chains from one sample, sequenced in a study of circulating CD8 cells and anti-PD-1 response in melanoma. Each CDR3 protein is one row after TCRdb ran MiXCR on the reads. The sample shows 350 to 500 distinct CDR3 sequences, approximately 16% of them seen only once. The starting material was CD8+ T cells from PBMCs, obtained at baseline or after one month of anti-PD-1 therapy (not recorded which). These TCRs come from a human donor with melanoma. The donor label of this sample is uncertain. Some clones in this sample may be carry-over from other donors' samples. Each CDR3 is given with its conserved first and last residue. The listing skips clone size in some rows; elsewhere it reads once, few, many or a size class.

CDR3aa: CASSRGTHTMESYTF
j_gene: TRBJ1-2
v_gene: TRBV5-5
abundance: hyperexpanded

CDR3aa: CASSAPGLAGGKGYNEQFF
j_gene: TRBJ2-1
v_gene: TRBV9
abundance: medium-sized

CDR3aa: CASTGQWNQPQHF
j_gene: TRBJ1-5
v_gene: TRBV2
abundance: few

CDR3aa: CASNEPGQPQHF
j_gene: TRBJ1-5
v_gene: TRBV27
abundance: .

CDR3aa: CSASSRSSYEQYF
j_gene: TRBJ2-7
v_gene: TRBV20-1
abundance: medium-sized

CDR3aa: CASSFGAGSYEQYF
j_gene: TRBJ2-7
v_gene: TRBV27
abundance: few

CDR3aa: CASSEDRGLETQYF
j_gene: TRBJ2-5
v_gene: TRBV2
abundance: large

CDR3aa: CASSEAVAVGPKAFF
j_gene: TRBJ1-1
v_gene: TRBV5-6
abundance: .

CDR3aa: CSARVGTDYYEQYF
j_gene: TRBJ2-7
v_gene: TRBV20-1
abundance: large

CDR3aa: CASSLDPGGTSTDTQYF
j_gene: TRBJ2-3
v_gene: TRBV7-2
abundance: large

CDR3aa: CASSGDRDRHSYEQYF
j_gene: TRBJ2-7
v_gene: TRBV12-3/TRBV12-4
abundance: few

CDR3aa: CASSITPGGYNEQFF
j_gene: TRBJ2-1
v_gene: TRBV19
abundance: few

CDR3aa: CASRRGTGFYNEQFF
j_gene: TRBJ2-1
v_gene: TRBV12-3/TRBV12-4
abundance: .

CDR3aa: CASSAPGGTNNEQFF
j_gene: TRBJ2-1
v_gene: TRBV5-5
abundance: large

CDR3aa: CSVNTGTAEQYF
j_gene: TRBJ2-7
v_gene: TRBV29-1
abundance: .

CDR3aa: CASSIAGITYEQYF
j_gene: TRBJ2-7
v_gene: TRBV19
abundance: large

CDR3aa: CASSLSGTYNEKLFF
j_gene: TRBJ1-4
v_gene: TRBV27
abundance: medium-sized

CDR3aa: CSAPRGAFETQYF
j_gene: TRBJ2-5
v_gene: TRBV20-1
abundance: large

CDR3aa: CASSVLGTEDGYTF
j_gene: TRBJ1-2
v_gene: TRBV7-9
abundance: .

CDR3aa: CASSQDRGTYEQYF
j_gene: TRBJ2-7
v_gene: TRBV4-1
abundance: .

CDR3aa: CASRETGVNNSPLHF
j_gene: TRBJ1-6
v_gene: TRBV28
abundance: medium-sized

CDR3aa: CASSRWTGSTDTQYF
j_gene: TRBJ2-3
v_gene: TRBV5-5
abundance: medium-sized

CDR3aa: CATSSGTGFSGYTF
j_gene: TRBJ1-2
v_gene: TRBV6-6
abundance: medium-sized